The 19 T cell receptor beta chains given below trace back to one sample, sequenced in a study of regulatory T cells in long-lasting Graves disease. Library construction for TCR beta used iRepertoire HTBI primers and Arm-PCR of CDR3 regions. TCRdb passed the multiplex PCR reads through MiXCR, listing each CDR3 protein once. Among over 200,000 distinct CDR3 sequences listed, approximately 18% were seen once. Described time point: newly diagnosed GD, antithyroid drugs for less than 3 months. PBMC-derived RNA was used for the TCR library. The same specimen was also included in a second study, on T cells in Graves' hyperthyroidism and ophthalmopathy.

This material consisted of peripheral blood mononuclear cells (PBMCs), taken at new diagnosis, from a patient treated with antithyroid drugs. These receptors were obtained from a woman in her 30s with Graves disease.

This clonotype was seen ten or more times. The V gene is TRBV13, the J gene TRBJ1-2; D remains unclear. Germline-derived CDR1 and CDR2 are PRHDT and FYEKMQ (reference sequence). Trimming left V 1 base short and J 5 bases short, with 5 bases between. The CDR3 runs to 12 residues. The CDR3 is CASSLERYGYTF. The CDR3, as DNA: TGTGCCAGCAGCTTAGAACGTTATGGCTACACCTTC.

This clonotype was counted many times. The V call is TRBV11-2, the J call TRBJ2-7; 7 bases line up with TRBD2. J was trimmed by 2 bases and V by 1 base; bases with no gene match: 8. This CDR3 spans 16 amino acids. Looked up from germline, CDR1 is SGHAT and CDR2 is FQNNGV. The CDR3 loop is CASSLGPRGEAYEQYF. CDR3 DNA: TGTGCCAGCAGCTTAGGCCCCCGGGGGGAGGCCTACGAGCAGTACTTC.

The rearrangement joins TRBV6-1 to TRBJ2-7, with 10 bases fitting TRBD1. The CDR3 is 14 residues long. Germline trimming cut 6 bases from V and 3 bases from J; bases unmatched to any gene: 5. Germline V CDR1 and CDR2: MNHNS, SASEGT. The CDR3 here is CASSDRGRFYEQYF. The CDR3 DNA sequence: TGTGCCAGCAGCGACAGGGGGCGGTTCTACGAGCAGTACTTC.

This clonotype was detected only a few times. V is TRBV19 and J is TRBJ1-5; no clear D. The V end lost 7 bases, the J end lost 3 bases, and 10 bases lay between the germline ends. This CDR3 has 13 amino acids. CDR1 is LNHDA, CDR2 SQIVND, per germline (reference sequence). This chain's CDR3 is CASIAGNNQPQHF. As DNA, the CDR3 is TGTGCCAGTATTGCGGGGAACAATCAGCCCCAGCATTTT.

This clonotype has ten or more counts. The V and J genes are TRBV7-9 and TRBJ2-7; the match to TRBD1 covers 8 bases. The CDR3 runs to 12 residues. V gave up 5 bases and J gave up 7 bases; unmatched junction bases: 4. In germline, CDR1 is SEHNR, CDR2 FQNEAQ (reference sequence). The CDR3 region has the DNA TGTGCCAGCAGCCTCCGGGACAGGGAGCAGTACTTC. Translated, it gives CASSLRDREQYF. The whole variable domain, remainder taken from reference TRBV7-9 and TRBJ2-7, is DTGVSQNPRHKITKRGQNVTFRCDPISEHNRLYWYRQTLGQGPEFLTYFQNEAQLEKSRLLSDRFSAERPKGSFSTLEIQRTEQGDSAMYLCASSLRDREQYFGPGTRLTVT.

This clonotype was counted many times. This chain links TRBV5-1 with TRBJ1-6; D is ambiguous. The CDR3 spans 14 residues. Trimming left V 0 bases short and J 10 bases short, with 11 bases between. Looked up from germline, CDR1 is SGHRS and CDR2 is YFSETQ. The CDR3: CASSLDGPGSPLHF. The CDR3 DNA follows: TGCGCCAGCAGCTTGGACGGCCCGGGGTCACCCCTCCACTTT.

The V call is TRBV7-3, the J call TRBJ2-3; D is undetermined. Germline loops: CDR1 SGHTA, CDR2 FQGTGA. V lost 5 bases and J lost 0, with 9 bases in between. CDR3 length equals 14 residues. Written as DNA, the CDR3 is TGTGCCAGCAGCCCCTCCCCGAGCACAGATACGCAGTATTTT. This gives the protein CASSPSPSTDTQYF.

The chain carries TRBV20-1 and TRBJ2-5; 9 bases are a match to TRBD1. Per the germline V gene, CDR1 is DFQATT and CDR2 is SNEGSKA (reference sequence). V was pared by 5 bases and J by 1 base, with 5 bases of the junction left unmatched. The CDR3 runs 14 residues. In DNA, the CDR3 is TGCAGTGCTTCGGACAGGGGATCCCAAGAGACCCAGTACTTC. This encodes CSASDRGSQETQYF.

This clonotype was picked up many times. The chain couples TRBV29-1 to TRBJ1-1; tentative D call: TRBD1 (6 bases). Germline V gives CDR1 SQVTM, CDR2 ANQGSEA. The CDR3 sequence is 14 residues long. Trimming took off 8 bases at V and 0 bases at J, with 16 bases between the two ends. CDR3 region: CSTLKGGMNTEAFF. The CDR3 nucleotides are TGCAGCACCTTAAAGGGGGGCATGAACACTGAAGCTTTCTTT.

This clonotype was recorded at least ten times. The chain joins TRBV12-3 or TRBV12-4 to TRBJ2-7; D may be TRBD2 (6 bases). CDR3 size: 14 residues. V lost 6 bases, J lost 0 bases, and 12 bases lay in between. The CDR3 DNA is TGTGCCAGCAGGTCCTCCGGGAGCTCCTACGAGCAGTACTTC. This sequence encodes CASRSSGSSYEQYF.

This clonotype was found many times. This chain connects TRBV7-9 to TRBJ2-7, with D hard to call. The V end was cut by 5 bases, the J end by 0 bases, with 26 bases between. The CDR3 has 19 amino acids. The germline CDR1 and CDR2 sequences are SEHNR and FQNEAQ (reference sequence). DNA of the CDR3: TGTGCCAGCAGCCTCGTGGCCGTCTCCAATACCATTTCCTCCTACGAGCAGTACTTC. It encodes CASSLVAVSNTISSYEQYF.

This clonotype was recorded at least ten times. This chain links TRBV10-1 with TRBJ2-2, with 11 positions matching TRBD1. Germline-derived CDR1 and CDR2 are WNHNN and SYGVQD (reference sequence). V shed 4 bases, J shed 6 bases, and the junction held 4 bases outside the gene matches. The CDR3 length is 15 residues. CDR3 coding DNA: TGCGCCAGCAGTGTTAAGGGACAGGGGGCCGGGGAGCTGTTTTTT. It yields the protein CASSVKGQGAGELFF.

Remarks on this clonotype: The junction shows a germline mismatch at one end, possibly a read error. The chain joins TRBV5-1 to TRBJ1-1; 7 bases map to TRBD1. CDR3 length: 14 residues. CDR1 is SGHRS, CDR2 YFSETQ, per germline. The CDR3 DNA is TGCGCCAGCAGAACTCAGGGGGGGACCACTGAAGCTTTCTTC. This encodes CASRTQGGTTEAFF.

This clonotype showed up many times. CDR3 sequence: CASSPLENTEAFF. DNA of the CDR3: TGTGCCAGCAGCCCCCTAGAGAACACTGAAGCTTTCTTT. The chain combines TRBV3-1 with TRBJ1-1; D not resolved. V lost 4 bases to trimming and J lost 1 base, with 7 bases between them. CDR3 length: 13 amino acids. CDR1 is LGHDT and CDR2 is YNNKEL in the germline V gene (reference sequence).

For this clonotype: This sequence may be a read error, since a much larger clone differs from it by one base. The V call is TRBV7-9, the J call TRBJ2-5; D possibly uses TRBD1 or TRBD2 (5 bases each). The germline gives CDR1 SEHNR, CDR2 FQNEAQ (reference sequence). The CDR3 is 17 residues long. V gave up 1 base and J gave up 2 bases, with 17 bases separating them. DNA of the CDR3: TGTGCCAGCAGCTTAGGCTCATTGTGGGGACGACAAGAGACCCAGTACTTC. It translates to CASSLGSLWGRQETQYF.

This clonotype occurred many times. The V gene is TRBV7-2, the J gene TRBJ2-5; 10 bases fit TRBD2. The trim removed 6 bases at V and 5 bases at J, leaving 12 bases unmatched. The CDR3 is 16 amino acids. CDR1 is SGHTA, CDR2 FQGNSA, per germline. The DNA for the CDR3 is TGTGCCAGCAGAAACCTGCGTAGCGGGGGGCTGGAGACCCAGTACTTC. Translated, it gives CASRNLRSGGLETQYF.

Details on this clonotype: A clone one base away is much larger, so this may be a read error. The CDR3 is CTSSPSRGNTDTQYF. In nucleotides, the CDR3 is TGTACCAGCAGCCCATCCCGGGGCAACACAGATACGCAGTATTTT. The V call is TRBV5-8, the J call TRBJ2-3, with D perhaps given as TRBD1 or TRBD2 (5 bases each). The CDR3 runs 15 residues. Germline assignment: CDR1 SGHTS and CDR2 YDEGEE. The variable domain in full, completed from reference TRBV5-8 and TRBJ2-3, reads EAGVTQSPTHLIKTRGQQATLRCSPISGHTSVYWYQQALGLGLQFLLWYDEGEERNRGNFPPRFSGRQFPNYSSELNVNALELEDSALYLCTSSPSRGNTDTQYFGPGTRLTVL.

In this sample, this clonotype turned up many times. This chain links TRBV11-2 with TRBJ2-3; TRBD2 aligns across 13 bases. Germline trimming cut 5 bases from V and 8 bases from J; bases unmatched to any gene: 7. Germline V gene lookup returns CDR1 SGHAT and CDR2 FQNNGV. The CDR3 has 15 residues. The CDR3 sequence is CASSPTSGGAGTQYF. The CDR3 nucleotides are TGTGCCAGCAGCCCCACTAGCGGGGGGGCGGGTACGCAGTATTTT.

Concerning this clonotype itself: It is likely a read error: a sequence one base away is far more abundant. V usage is TRBV10-1 and J usage is TRBJ2-5; 7 bases are shared with TRBD1. Per germline, CDR1 WNHNN and CDR2 SYGVQD (reference sequence). The CDR3 consists of 13 residues. CDR3 region: CTSSLGQRGTQYF. The CDR3 region has the DNA TGCACCAGCAGCTTGGGACAGAGAGGGACCCAGTACTTC.